The clone carrying this TCR beta chain is labeled as medium-sized. TCRdb used MiXCR to reprocess the PCR reads, holding one entry per CDR3 protein. The sample lists approximately 3,000 distinct CDR3 sequences, about 16% seen once, with roughly a quarter in the top ten. This sample is part of a study of CXCR3 chemokines and chemotherapy response in bladder cancer. The CDR3 loop spans 16 amino acids. The germline V gene encodes CDR1 SGHDT and CDR2 YYEEEE. With 4 bases removed from V and 1 base from J, the gap between germline ends came to 16 bases. The specimen was collected from a patient whose treatment included neoadjuvant chemotherapy. The receptor was isolated from a human donor with bladder cancer that did not respond to neoadjuvant chemotherapy. V is TRBV5-6 and J is TRBJ2-3; the D gene could be TRBD1 or TRBD2 (5 bases each). The CDR3 here is CASSVRDPGRTDTQYF. The CDR3 DNA is TGTGCCAGCAGCGTCCGGGACCCGGGACGCACAGATACGCAGTATTTT.